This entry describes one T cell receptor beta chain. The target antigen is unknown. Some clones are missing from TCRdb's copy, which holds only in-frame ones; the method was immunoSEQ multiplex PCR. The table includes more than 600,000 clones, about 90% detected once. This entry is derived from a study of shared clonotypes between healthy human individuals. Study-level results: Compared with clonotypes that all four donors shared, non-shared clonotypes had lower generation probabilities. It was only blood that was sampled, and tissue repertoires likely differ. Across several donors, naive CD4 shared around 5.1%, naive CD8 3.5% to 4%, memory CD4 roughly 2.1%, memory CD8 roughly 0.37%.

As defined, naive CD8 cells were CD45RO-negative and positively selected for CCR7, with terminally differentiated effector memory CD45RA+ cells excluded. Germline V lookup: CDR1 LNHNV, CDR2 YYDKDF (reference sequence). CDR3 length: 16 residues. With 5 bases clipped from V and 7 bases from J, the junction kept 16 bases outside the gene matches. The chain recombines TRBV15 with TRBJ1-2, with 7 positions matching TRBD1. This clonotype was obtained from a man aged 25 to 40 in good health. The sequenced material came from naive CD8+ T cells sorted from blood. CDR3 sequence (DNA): TGTGCCACCAGCGTTGTGGGGCAGGGGGGGCTCCGTGGCTACACCTTC. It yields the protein CATSVVGQGGLRGYTF.